The next 14 T cell receptor beta chains were all read from a single sample in a study of T cell changes during pregnancy in multiple sclerosis. Method: immunoSEQ multiplex PCR; TCRdb's copy keeps in-frame clones and lacks some. The repertoire holds approximately 83,000 clones, with roughly 93% as singletons. Sequenced material: peripheral blood, taken in the first trimester of pregnancy. The receptors come from a female donor with multiple sclerosis, enrolled in a pregnancy study.

In this sample, this clone turned up once. V and J are TRBV7-9 and TRBJ1-4; 9 positions agree with TRBD1. V shed 3 bases, J shed 6 bases, and the junction held 5 bases outside the gene matches. The germline CDR1 and CDR2 sequences are SEHNR and FQNEAQ (reference sequence). The CDR3 totals 15 residues. The CDR3 region has the DNA TGTGCCAGCAGCTTCCGCCGGGACAGGGATGAAAAACTGTTTTTT. Protein: CASSFRRDRDEKLFF.

The V call is TRBV5-1, the J call TRBJ2-5, with TRBD1 matching over 8 bases. CDR1 is SGHRS, CDR2 YFSETQ, per germline. This CDR3 contains 15 residues. V lost 7 bases, J lost 5 bases, and 13 bases stayed unmatched. CDR3 coding DNA: TGCGCCAGCGCCCCCTATGGGACAGGAGGGGAGACCCAGTACTTC. Translating gives CASAPYGTGGETQYF.

The chain recombines TRBV11-1 with TRBJ2-3; 7 bases are a match to TRBD1. CDR1 is SGHAT, CDR2 FQDESV, per germline (reference sequence). The CDR3 is 16 residues long. The V gene end was trimmed by 5 bases and the J gene end by 0 bases; junction bases not matched to a gene: 8. CDR3 sequence reads: CASSRWDSLSTDTQYF. In DNA form, the CDR3 reads TGTGCCAGCAGCAGATGGGACAGCCTAAGCACAGATACGCAGTATTTT. Together with reference TRBV11-1 and TRBJ2-3, the CDR3 gives the full variable domain: EAEVAQSPRYKITEKSQAVAFWCDPISGHATLYWYRQILGQGPELLVQFQDESVVDDSQLPKDRFSAERLKGVDSTLKIQPAELGDSAMYLCASSRWDSLSTDTQYFGPGTRLTVL.

V gene TRBV19 combines with J gene TRBJ2-7; the match to TRBD2 covers 9 bases. Germline assignment: CDR1 LNHDA and CDR2 SQIVND (reference sequence). This CDR3 spans 14 amino acids. J was trimmed by 2 bases and V by 3 bases; bases with no gene match: 2. The CDR3 here is CASSMGLAAYEQYF. In nucleotides, the CDR3 is TGTGCCAGTAGTATGGGACTAGCCGCCTACGAGCAGTACTTC.

The chain joins TRBV11-2 to TRBJ1-4; the match to TRBD1 covers 9 bases. Germline V gene lookup returns CDR1 SGHAT and CDR2 FQNNGV. Trimming at V came to 1 base and at J to 5 bases, leaving 8 bases not matched to a gene. There are 17 residues in the CDR3. The chain's CDR3 is CASSLVTGGSLNEKLFF. The CDR3 DNA reads as TGTGCCAGCAGCTTAGTAACAGGGGGCTCCCTAAATGAAAAACTGTTTTTT.

This rearrangement joins TRBV7-6 to TRBJ2-3; TRBD2 aligns across 15 bases. The J segment lost 2 bases and the V segment lost 5 bases, leaving 8 bases of the junction unmatched. Germline V CDR1 and CDR2: SGHVS, FNYEAQ. The CDR3 has 18 residues. DNA of the CDR3: TGTGCCAGCAGCCGTAGGACTAGCGGGGGGGCAGTCACAGATACGCAGTATTTT. As protein: CASSRRTSGGAVTDTQYF.

This clone was counted a few times. This chain links TRBV29-1 with TRBJ1-4; D possibly corresponds to TRBD1 (5 bases). The CDR3 runs to 13 residues. The V end lost 6 bases, the J end lost 0 bases, and 8 bases lay between the germline ends. Germline CDR1 reads SQVTM; CDR2 reads ANQGSEA. The CDR3 DNA reads as TGCAGCGTCCTGACAGCAACTAATGAAAAACTGTTTTTT. Its translation is CSVLTATNEKLFF. The variable domain in full, completed from reference TRBV29-1 and TRBJ1-4, reads SAVISQKPSRDICQRGTSLTIQCQVDSQVTMMFWYRQQPGQSLTLIATANQGSEATYESGFVIDKFPISRPNLTFSTLTVSNMSPEDSSIYLCSVLTATNEKLFFGSGTQLSVL.

The J gene is TRBJ1-5, the V gene TRBV9; 10 bases map to TRBD1. Germline lookup yields CDR1 SGDLS and CDR2 YYNGEE. CDR3 length: 22 residues. V lost 0 bases, J lost 6 bases, and 24 bases stayed unmatched. CDR3 nucleotide sequence: TGTGCCAGCAGCGTAGTGCAGAGCGGGCTCCGGGACAGGGGCGTCGCGGGTCAGCCCCAGCATTTT. Translation: CASSVVQSGLRDRGVAGQPQHF.

The chain couples TRBV5-4 to TRBJ2-7, with TRBD1 matching 10 bases. V shed 10 bases and J 5 bases; nucleotides not matched to a gene: 9. The CDR3 is 13 residues long. Germline CDR1 and CDR2: SGHNT and YYREEE (reference sequence). CDR3 sequence (DNA): TGTGCCGCACAGGGACAGGGGAGCGACGAGCAGTACTTC. It yields the protein CAAQGQGSDEQYF.

This clone appeared a single time. The chain has TRBV7-6 and TRBJ2-1; 9 bases fit TRBD2. Trimming removed 1 base from V and 7 bases from J; junction bases left unmatched: 2. This CDR3 has 14 residues. CDR1 is SGHVS and CDR2 is FNYEAQ in the germline V gene. CDR3 protein: CASSLGLAANEQFF. For the CDR3, the DNA is TGTGCCAGCAGCTTAGGACTAGCGGCTAATGAGCAGTTCTTC.

The rearrangement links TRBV19 to TRBJ1-6; TRBD1 matches at 8 bases. V lost 6 bases and J lost 2; bases outside the gene matches: 6. Germline V CDR1 and CDR2: LNHDA, SQIVND (reference sequence). CDR3 length: 16 residues. CDR3 DNA: TGTGCCAGTAGCGGAGACAGGGGCGCCTATAATTCACCCCTCCACTTT. Its translation: CASSGDRGAYNSPLHF.

V gene TRBV11-2 combines with J gene TRBJ2-7; 10 bases agree with TRBD1. Per germline, CDR1 SGHAT and CDR2 FQNNGV. The V gene end was trimmed by 4 bases and the J gene end by 4 bases; junction bases not matched to a gene: 7. The CDR3 contains 15 residues. The CDR3 region has the DNA TGTGCCAGCAGCTCCCTCCGGGACAGGGGTTACGAGCAGTACTTC. Translated: CASSSLRDRGYEQYF.

The CDR3 sequence: CASSEGAGPTNEKLFF. The DNA of the CDR3 is TGTGCCAGCAGTGAAGGGGCGGGGCCAACTAATGAAAAACTGTTTTTT. The chain is built from TRBV25-1 and TRBJ1-4, with D perhaps matching TRBD1 (5 bases). V was trimmed by 2 bases and J by 0 bases, leaving 10 bases between them. Germline V gives CDR1 MGHDK, CDR2 SYGVNS. The CDR3 contains 16 residues. The full variable domain, in which reference TRBV25-1 and TRBJ1-4 provide the parts outside the CDR3, is EADIYQTPRYLVIGTGKKITLECSQTMGHDKMYWYQQDPGMELHLIHYSYGVNSTEKGDLSSESTVSRIRTEHFPLTLESARPSHTSQYLCASSEGAGPTNEKLFFGSGTQLSVL.

This clone was counted only a few times. The chain uses TRBV5-4 and TRBJ2-3, with 9 bases fitting TRBD1. The germline V gene has CDR1 SGHNT and CDR2 YYREEE (reference sequence). The junction had 5 bases not matched to a gene; V was cut back by 3 bases and J by 6 bases. The CDR3 has 14 amino acids. The CDR3 loop is CASSWTGDADTQYF. In DNA form, the CDR3 reads TGTGCCAGCAGCTGGACAGGGGACGCGGATACGCAGTATTTT.